A single sample gave rise to the 29 T cell receptor beta chains below, sequenced in a study of neurological immune-mediated disorders. TCRdb re-analysed the 5' RACE reads in MiXCR, keeping a single row per CDR3 protein. The table has under 50,000 distinct CDR3 sequences, about 26% seen once. Sequences were obtained from PBMCs. The origin of the receptors is a woman in her sixties or seventies in good health.

Many counts were recorded for this clonotype. This rearrangement joins TRBV7-2 to TRBJ2-1; the D is unclear. The V end lost 0 bases, the J end lost 0 bases, and 6 bases lay between the germline ends. The CDR3 has 15 amino acids. Germline-derived CDR1 and CDR2 are SGHTA and FQGNSA. CDR3: CASSLAKSSYNEQFF. In nucleotides, the CDR3 is TGTGCCAGCAGCTTAGCTAAGAGCTCCTACAATGAGCAGTTCTTC.

This clonotype was found many times. This chain connects TRBV7-6 to TRBJ2-7; 11 positions agree with TRBD1. This CDR3 comprises 15 residues. Germline assignment: CDR1 SGHVS and CDR2 FNYEAQ. The J segment lost 4 bases and the V segment lost 4 bases, leaving 6 bases of the junction unmatched. This CDR3 reads CASSWSGTGGYEQYF. CDR3 nucleotide sequence: TGTGCCAGCAGCTGGAGCGGGACAGGGGGGTACGAGCAGTACTTC.

Many counts were recorded for this clonotype. The V and J genes are TRBV6-6 and TRBJ1-1; D gene unclear. The CDR3 contains 14 residues. The V gene's germline CDR1 is MNHNY and CDR2 SVGAGI (reference sequence). V lost 5 bases and J 0 bases, leaving 10 bases between the germline ends. The CDR3 DNA is TGTGCCAGCAGTCACCCTGGGATGAACACTGAAGCTTTCTTT. It yields the protein CASSHPGMNTEAFF.

This clonotype has a count of ten or more. The V call is TRBV6-1, the J call TRBJ2-5; no definite D call. CDR3 size: 13 residues. V was clipped by 4 bases and J by 3 bases, with 9 bases between them. The germline CDR1 and CDR2 sequences are MNHNS and SASEGT. The CDR3 reads CASSVGRKETQYF. CDR3 bases: TGTGCCAGCAGTGTAGGGCGGAAAGAGACCCAGTACTTC.

This clonotype was seen more than once but under ten times. This chain joins TRBV6-6 and TRBJ2-1; 12 bases are a match to TRBD2. The CDR3 totals 18 residues. Per germline, CDR1 MNHNY and CDR2 SVGAGI (reference sequence). With 0 bases clipped from V and 8 bases from J, the junction kept 11 bases outside the gene matches. CDR3 protein: CASSYSLASGGALDEQFF. CDR3 in DNA: TGTGCCAGCAGTTACTCCCTGGCTAGCGGGGGGGCCCTCGATGAGCAGTTCTTC.

The rearrangement links TRBV18 to TRBJ2-3; TRBD2 agrees at 14 bases. Germline V gene data show CDR1 as KGHSH and CDR2 as LQKENI. The CDR3 extends over 14 amino acids. Trimming removed 5 bases from V and 11 bases from J; junction bases left unmatched: 6. The CDR3 bases are TGTGCCAGCTCATCTTCAGGGACTAGCGGGGGGCAGTATTTT. Its protein product is CASSSSGTSGGQYF. The variable domain in full, completed from reference TRBV18 and TRBJ2-3, reads NAGVMQNPRHLVRRRGQEARLRCSPMKGHSHVYWYRQLPEEGLKFMVYLQKENIIDESGMPKERFSAEFPKEGPSILRIQQVVRGDSAAYFCASSSSGTSGGQYFGPGTRLTVL.

The V gene is TRBV12-3 or TRBV12-4, the J gene TRBJ1-1; D remains unclear. This CDR3 spans 15 amino acids. Trimming left V 2 bases short and J 5 bases short, with 15 bases between. CDR3 in amino acids: CASSLRRTLGTEAFF. The CDR3 DNA reads as TGTGCCAGCAGTTTAAGGAGGACCCTGGGGACTGAAGCTTTCTTT.

This clonotype was counted ten times or more. V gene TRBV5-1 combines with J gene TRBJ2-3; 11 nucleotides align to TRBD2. Germline V gives CDR1 SGHRS, CDR2 YFSETQ. This CDR3 is 16 amino acids long. The V and J ends lost 1 base and 5 bases, in that order; junction bases with no gene match: 6. Here the CDR3 reads CASSLMTSGTGDTQYF. The CDR3, as DNA: TGCGCCAGCAGCTTGATGACTAGCGGGACCGGAGATACGCAGTATTTT. Full variable domain (rest looked up from reference TRBV5-1 and TRBJ2-3): KAGVTQTPRYLIKTRGQQVTLSCSPISGHRSVSWYQQTPGQGLQFLFEYFSETQRNKGNFPGRFSGRQFSNSRSEMNVSTLELGDSALYLCASSLMTSGTGDTQYFGPGTRLTVL.

This clonotype was found many times. The chain combines TRBV29-1 with TRBJ2-3, with 7 bases matching TRBD1. The trim removed 6 bases at V and 3 bases at J, leaving 12 bases unmatched. The germline CDR1 and CDR2 sequences are SQVTM and ANQGSEA. The length of the CDR3 is 15 residues. CDR3 residues: CSVTRQGVVTDTQYF. DNA for the CDR3: TGCAGCGTGACCCGACAGGGCGTAGTAACAGATACGCAGTATTTT.

The table lists this clonotype with many counts. The chain couples TRBV11-2 to TRBJ2-7, with D perhaps TRBD2 (6 bases). The CDR3 sequence is 12 residues long. Germline CDR1 and CDR2: SGHAT and FQNNGV. V was cut by 5 bases and J by 5 bases, with 10 bases left in between. The CDR3 here is CASSRGRNEQYF. The CDR3 DNA is TGTGCCAGCAGCCGGGGGAGGAACGAGCAGTACTTC.

CDR3 loop: CASSLNGRGSEAFF. CDR3 DNA: TGTGCCAGCAGTTTGAACGGCAGGGGGTCTGAAGCTTTCTTT. The rearrangement links TRBV12-3 or TRBV12-4 to TRBJ1-1, with 7 nucleotides matching TRBD1. V lost 3 bases, J lost 6 bases, and 7 bases stayed unmatched. CDR3 length equals 14 residues.

The chain employs TRBV12-3 or TRBV12-4 and TRBJ1-5, with 8 bases lining up with TRBD1. V shed 7 bases and J 7 bases; nucleotides not matched to a gene: 9. The CDR3 loop spans 14 amino acids. In nucleotides, the CDR3 is TGTGCCAGCACCTTCGGACAGGGTGGGCAGCCCCAGCATTTT. Its translation: CASTFGQGGQPQHF.

As for this clonotype: One end of the junction is discordant with germline, which a read error may explain. V gene TRBV11-2 combines with J gene TRBJ2-2, with 7 bases fitting TRBD1. This CDR3 is built from 17 residues. Germline CDR1 is SGHAT and CDR2 is FQNNGV. CDR3 DNA: TGTGCCAGCAGACCGCTTACAGGGGCCAGGAACACCGGGGAGCCGTTTTTT. Protein product: CASRPLTGARNTGEPFF. The whole variable domain, remainder taken from reference TRBV11-2 and TRBJ2-2, is EAGVAQSPRYKIIEKRQSVAFWCNPISGHATLYWYQQILGQGPKLLIQFQNNGVVDDSQLPKDRFSAERLKGVDSTLKIQPAKLEDSAVYLCASRPLTGARNTGEPFFGEGSRLTVL.

V is TRBV27 and J is TRBJ2-1; D is perhaps TRBD2 (7 bases). V was shortened by 1 base and J by 7 bases, with 17 bases between the two germline ends. The CDR3 contains 16 residues. Germline values: CDR1 MNHEY, CDR2 SMNVEV (reference sequence). CDR3 protein: CASSLFGRGPGNEQFF. The CDR3 coding sequence is TGTGCCAGCAGTTTATTTGGGCGGGGGCCAGGGAATGAGCAGTTCTTC.

This chain joins TRBV20-1 and TRBJ1-1; TRBD1 aligns across 7 bases. CDR3 size: 12 residues. CDR1 and CDR2 from the germline V gene are DFQATT and SNEGSKA (reference sequence). CDR3 sequence reads: CRATGDGTEAFF. The CDR3 nucleotides are TGCAGGGCAACAGGGGATGGCACTGAAGCTTTCTTT.

This clonotype was seen ten or more times. V and J are TRBV7-2 and TRBJ2-4; 7 bases map to TRBD1. V shed 5 bases, J shed 6 bases, and the junction held 4 bases outside the gene matches. In germline, CDR1 is SGHTA, CDR2 FQGNSA. The CDR3 consists of 13 residues. The CDR3 DNA reads TGTGCCAGCAGCGGGGGACAGCTAAACATTCAGTACTTC. Translating it yields CASSGGQLNIQYF.

This clonotype was recorded many times. This chain uses TRBV20-1 with TRBJ1-1; D is undetermined. CDR3 length: 11 residues. Trimming stripped 3 bases from V and 7 bases from J, with 9 bases between. Germline CDR1 reads DFQATT; CDR2 reads SNEGSKA (reference sequence). CDR3 sequence: CSARSVNEAFF. Here the CDR3 DNA reads TGCAGTGCTAGGTCCGTTAATGAAGCTTTCTTT.

This clonotype was observed a few times. The chain employs TRBV20-1 and TRBJ2-1; D possibly corresponds to TRBD1 (5 bases). V was clipped by 2 bases and J by 4 bases, with 9 bases between them. This CDR3 has 13 amino acids. Germline V gene data show CDR1 as DFQATT and CDR2 as SNEGSKA (reference sequence). CDR3 in amino acids: CSARLGAYNEQFF. The CDR3, as DNA: TGCAGTGCTAGATTAGGGGCTTACAATGAGCAGTTCTTC.

Many counts were recorded for this clonotype. CDR3 coding DNA: TGTGCCACCAGTGAGCAAGCAGGGGCCTACAATGAGCAGTTCTTC. This gives the protein CATSEQAGAYNEQFF. The V gene is TRBV24-1, the J gene TRBJ2-1; the D gene is possibly TRBD1 (6 bases). Deletions cut 4 bases from V and 2 bases from J, with 11 bases between. Germline V gene lookup returns CDR1 KGHDR and CDR2 SFDVKD. This CDR3 has 15 residues.

This clonotype was detected only a few times. The V gene is TRBV18, the J gene TRBJ2-6; a possible D gene is TRBD1 (6 bases). The length of the CDR3 is 17 residues. V gave up 8 bases and J gave up 2 bases, with 19 bases separating them. The V gene's germline CDR1 is KGHSH and CDR2 LQKENI. Written as DNA, the CDR3 is TGTGCCAGCCCACGAGGGGGTCCGCGGGCTGGGGCCAACGTCCTGACTTTC. It codes for CASPRGGPRAGANVLTF. Together with reference TRBV18 and TRBJ2-6, the CDR3 gives the full variable domain: NAGVMQNPRHLVRRRGQEARLRCSPMKGHSHVYWYRQLPEEGLKFMVYLQKENIIDESGMPKERFSAEFPKEGPSILRIQQVVRGDSAAYFCASPRGGPRAGANVLTFGAGSRLTVL.

With regard to this clonotype: This clone may be a read error of a much larger clone one base away. The CDR3 spells CSASGNQDTQYF. The CDR3 DNA reads as TGCAGTGCTAGTGGAAACCAAGATACCCAGTACTTC. The V gene is TRBV20-1, the J gene TRBJ2-5; D gene ambiguous. Looked up from germline, CDR1 is DFQATT and CDR2 is SNEGSKA (reference sequence). The CDR3 spans 12 residues.

This clonotype has a count of ten or more. This rearrangement joins TRBV5-1 to TRBJ2-2; 8 bases are shared with TRBD2. The germline V gene encodes CDR1 SGHRS and CDR2 YFSETQ. Losses at the gene ends were 3 bases for V and 1 base for J; bases not matched to a gene: 5. The CDR3 has 16 amino acids. This chain's CDR3 is CASSSATSGNTGELFF. For the CDR3, the DNA is TGCGCCAGCAGCTCCGCTACTAGCGGGAACACCGGGGAGCTGTTTTTT.

This clonotype was counted ten times or more. The CDR3 DNA reads TGCAGTGCCGGACGGGATTCCTACGAGCAGTACTTC. Translated: CSAGRDSYEQYF. The J gene is TRBJ2-7, the V gene TRBV20-1; D is possibly TRBD2 (5 bases). The CDR3 covers 12 residues. V was trimmed by 6 bases and J by 1 base, leaving 10 bases between them. CDR1 and CDR2 (germline): DFQATT, SNEGSKA (reference sequence).

This clonotype was observed at least ten times. This chain uses TRBV29-1 with TRBJ2-1; 15 bases match TRBD2. J gave up 5 bases and V 7 bases, and 18 bases lay outside the gene matches. The CDR3 length is 19 residues. In germline, CDR1 is SQVTM, CDR2 ANQGSEA. The CDR3 DNA sequence: TGCAGCGCACAACTGTTTGGACTAGCGGGAGGGCCGGATGACAATGAGCAGTTCTTC. It codes for CSAQLFGLAGGPDDNEQFF.

This clonotype was seen many times. This chain joins TRBV6-1 and TRBJ1-1; a weak D match, TRBD1 (6 bases). Trimming removed 6 bases from V and 3 bases from J, with 11 bases in between. This CDR3 has 13 residues. Germline V lookup: CDR1 MNHNS, CDR2 SASEGT. CDR3 loop: CASRDSGYTEAFF. The CDR3 region has the DNA TGTGCCAGCAGGGACAGTGGTTACACTGAAGCTTTCTTT.

This clonotype was observed at least ten times. This sequence joins TRBV29-1 and TRBJ2-7; D is possibly TRBD1 or TRBD2 (7 bases each). The germline CDR1 and CDR2 sequences are SQVTM and ANQGSEA. The V end was cut by 5 bases, the J end by 4 bases, with 12 bases between. The CDR3 runs to 12 residues. The CDR3, as DNA: TGCAGCGTTCAGGGGGGGGCGTACGAGCAGTACTTC. Its translation: CSVQGGAYEQYF.

This chain uses TRBV10-3 with TRBJ2-3; D unclear. The germline V gene encodes CDR1 ENHRY and CDR2 SYGVKD. With 0 bases removed from V and 6 bases from J, the gap between germline ends came to 1 base. This CDR3 has 11 amino acids. CDR3 residues: CAISESDTQYF. DNA of the CDR3: TGTGCCATCAGTGAGTCGGATACGCAGTATTTT.

This clonotype showed up many times. The genes are TRBV15 and TRBJ2-5, with 7 bases aligning to TRBD2. The germline V gene encodes CDR1 LNHNV and CDR2 YYDKDF (reference sequence). CDR3 length equals 17 residues. The ends lost 0 bases at V and 7 bases at J; junction bases unmatched: 14. CDR3: CATSRDRERLAVGTQYF. The CDR3, as DNA: TGTGCCACCAGCAGAGATCGGGAGAGGCTAGCGGTAGGGACCCAGTACTTC.

The V gene is TRBV7-2, the J gene TRBJ2-1; D gene uncertain. Germline V gene sequence: CDR1 SGHTA, CDR2 FQGNSA. V dropped 4 bases and J dropped 7 bases, with 14 bases sitting between them. The CDR3 spans 14 residues. In DNA, the CDR3 is TGTGCCAGCAGCTCCCGGGCCGTATATAATGAGCAGTTCTTC. This gives the protein CASSSRAVYNEQFF.